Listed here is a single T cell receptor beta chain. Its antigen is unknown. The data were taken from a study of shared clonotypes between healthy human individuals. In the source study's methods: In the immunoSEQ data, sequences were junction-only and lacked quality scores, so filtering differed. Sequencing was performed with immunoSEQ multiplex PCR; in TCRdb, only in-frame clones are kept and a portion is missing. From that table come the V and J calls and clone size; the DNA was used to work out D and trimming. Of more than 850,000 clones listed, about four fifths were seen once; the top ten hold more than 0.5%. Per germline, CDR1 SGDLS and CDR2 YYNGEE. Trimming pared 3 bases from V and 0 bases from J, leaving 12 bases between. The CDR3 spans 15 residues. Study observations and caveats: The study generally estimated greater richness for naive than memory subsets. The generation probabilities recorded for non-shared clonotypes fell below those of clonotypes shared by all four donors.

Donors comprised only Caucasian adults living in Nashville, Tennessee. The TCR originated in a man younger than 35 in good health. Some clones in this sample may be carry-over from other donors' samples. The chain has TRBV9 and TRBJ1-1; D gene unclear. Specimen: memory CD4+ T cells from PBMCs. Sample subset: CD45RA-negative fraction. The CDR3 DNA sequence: TGTGCCAGCAGCGCAGCTCCGACCATGAACACTGAAGCTTTCTTT. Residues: CASSAAPTMNTEAFF.